The present T cell receptor (beta chain) was sequenced within a study of regulatory T cells. Study-level points and caveats: Hydrophobic residues at CDR3 positions 6 and 7 were enriched in conventional CD4+ T cells of CD3G-deficient patients.

Notes on this clone: Antigen: not known.

Germline CDR1 is SGHVS and CDR2 is FNYEAQ. CDR3 length: 15 amino acids. Trimming at V came to 1 base and at J to 5 bases, leaving 5 bases not matched to a gene. Amplification used 52 TRBV primers and 13 TRBJ primers. Using immunoSEQ multiplex PCR, the repertoire was profiled, and TCRdb retains in-frame clones only, with some absent. Here the sample spans approximately 37,000 clones, around nine tenths being singletons. The clonotype was recovered from a person between 18 and 35 years old with CD3G deficiency. Input material: conventional CD4+ T cells sorted from blood. The rearrangement uses TRBV7-6 and TRBJ2-3; 8 nucleotides match TRBD1. The CDR3 loop is CASSLGAGGIDTQYF. The CDR3 nucleotides read TGTGCCAGCAGCTTAGGGGCAGGGGGCATAGATACGCAGTATTTT. Variable domain in full (rest from reference TRBV7-6 and TRBJ2-3): GAGVSQSPRYKVTKRGQDVALRCDPISGHVSLYWYRQALGQGPEFLTYFNYEAQQDKSGLPNDRFSAERPEGSISTLTIQRTEQRDSAMYRCASSLGAGGIDTQYFGPGTRLTVL.